The 10 T cell receptor beta chains below all came from one sample that was sequenced in a study of shared clonotypes between healthy human individuals. The protocol was immunoSEQ multiplex PCR, while the TCRdb copy is restricted to in-frame clones and leaves out a portion. The table includes approximately 100,000 clones, 65% to 75% detected once. The specimen was memory CD8+ T cells sorted from blood. Subset defined: CD45RO+ cells pooled with CCR7-negative TemRA cells. The source of these receptors is a woman aged 25 to 39 in good health.

The chain combines TRBV27 with TRBJ2-5; tentative D call: TRBD1 (6 bases). The CDR3 length is 15 residues. CDR1 is MNHEY, CDR2 SMNVEV, per germline (reference sequence). V lost 3 bases and J 4 bases, leaving 15 bases between the germline ends. The CDR3: CASSFLSTGSETQYF. The CDR3 DNA sequence: TGTGCCAGCAGTTTCCTCTCGACAGGATCAGAGACCCAGTACTTC.

V usage is TRBV7-6 and J usage is TRBJ2-2; no clear D. The CDR3 loop spans 13 amino acids. With 0 bases removed from V and 8 bases from J, the gap between germline ends came to 7 bases. Germline CDR1 and CDR2: SGHVS and FNYEAQ. CDR3 sequence (DNA): TGTGCCAGCAGCTTAGCCGCTTGGGGGGAGCTGTTTTTT. This codes for CASSLAAWGELFF.

The chain uses TRBV4-1 and TRBJ2-7; D gene uncertain. The CDR3 is 16 residues long. With 0 bases removed from V and 8 bases from J, the gap between germline ends came to 20 bases. Germline loops: CDR1 MGHRA, CDR2 YSYEKL. The CDR3 nucleotides are TGCGCCAGCAGCCAAGATGGTAGGGCCGGGCCAGTTCAGCAGTACTTC. Amino acids: CASSQDGRAGPVQQYF.

For the CDR3, the DNA is TGCGCCAGCAGCCAAGATGATTTCCCGAACCTCCCCACAGATACGCAGTATTTT. Translation: CASSQDDFPNLPTDTQYF. The chain links TRBV4-1 to TRBJ2-3, with D hard to call. Per the germline V gene, CDR1 is MGHRA and CDR2 is YSYEKL. This CDR3 contains 18 residues. V shed 0 bases and J shed 2 bases, with 18 bases lying between them.

Concerning this clone: Other DNA sequences from this sample encode an identical CDR3 as well. CDR3 protein: CASSLEGAYTEAFF. The CDR3 region has the DNA TGTGCCAGCAGCTTGGAAGGAGCTTACACTGAAGCTTTCTTT. The chain couples TRBV5-6 to TRBJ1-1; D ambiguous. CDR1 is SGHDT, CDR2 YYEEEE, per germline. V was clipped by 0 bases and J by 3 bases, with 9 bases between them. The CDR3 has 14 amino acids.

The chain has TRBV7-6 and TRBJ2-5, with D perhaps matching TRBD1 or TRBD2 (5 bases each). The CDR3 extends over 15 amino acids. The germline CDR1 and CDR2 sequences are SGHVS and FNYEAQ. V was trimmed by 3 bases and J by 5 bases, leaving 16 bases between them. CDR3 sequence reads: CASSLGDGHTETQYF. The CDR3 region has the DNA TGTGCCAGCAGCTTGGGGGACGGCCATACGGAGACCCAGTACTTC.

V gene TRBV27 combines with J gene TRBJ2-1, with no clear D. The V and J ends lost 2 bases and 5 bases respectively, with 13 bases between them. The CDR3 length is 15 residues. CDR1 and CDR2 (germline): MNHEY, SMNVEV (reference sequence). The CDR3 DNA is TGTGCCAGCAGTTTAACGGCTTCTTCTCACAATGAGCAGTTCTTC. It translates to CASSLTASSHNEQFF.

This chain uses TRBV7-9 with TRBJ1-5; a possible D gene is TRBD1 (5 bases). V lost 2 bases, J lost 1 base, and 21 bases lay in between. Germline CDR1 is SEHNR and CDR2 is FQNEAQ (reference sequence). CDR3 length: 19 amino acids. The CDR3 sequence is CASSLSEEFGHPSNQPQHF. CDR3 DNA sequence: TGTGCCAGCAGCTTATCAGAGGAGTTCGGACACCCCAGCAATCAGCCCCAGCATTTT.

V is TRBV7-2 and J is TRBJ2-7, with TRBD2 matching 11 bases. This CDR3 region has 16 residues. Unmatched junction bases numbered 9, after V lost 5 bases and J lost 3 bases. Germline V gene lookup returns CDR1 SGHTA and CDR2 FQGNSA. The DNA for the CDR3 is TGTGCCAGCAGCATTGTAGCCGGGACTAGCGGCTACGAGCAGTACTTC. Protein: CASSIVAGTSGYEQYF.

The chain combines TRBV5-4 with TRBJ1-1; D not certain. Trimming cost V 0 bases and J 5 bases, with 2 bases left between them. The CDR3 is made up of 11 amino acids. Germline CDR1 reads SGHNT; CDR2 reads YYREEE (reference sequence). This CDR3 is CASSLGTEAFF. The CDR3 region has the DNA TGTGCCAGCAGCTTGGGGACTGAAGCTTTCTTT.